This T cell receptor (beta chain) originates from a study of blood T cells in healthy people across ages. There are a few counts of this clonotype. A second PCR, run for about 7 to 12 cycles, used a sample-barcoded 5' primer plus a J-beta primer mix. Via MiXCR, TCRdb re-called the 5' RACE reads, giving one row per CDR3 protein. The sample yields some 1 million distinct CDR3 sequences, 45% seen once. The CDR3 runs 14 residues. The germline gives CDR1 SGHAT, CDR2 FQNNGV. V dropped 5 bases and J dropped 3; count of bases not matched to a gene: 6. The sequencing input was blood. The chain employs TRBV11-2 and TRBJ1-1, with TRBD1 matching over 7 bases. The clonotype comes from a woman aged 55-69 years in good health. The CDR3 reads CASSLAGQYTEAFF. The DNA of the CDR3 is TGTGCCAGCAGCCTGGCGGGACAGTACACTGAAGCTTTCTTT. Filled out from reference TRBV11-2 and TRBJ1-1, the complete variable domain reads EAGVAQSPRYKIIEKRQSVAFWCNPISGHATLYWYQQILGQGPKLLIQFQNNGVVDDSQLPKDRFSAERLKGVDSTLKIQPAKLEDSAVYLCASSLAGQYTEAFFGQGTRLTVV.